The 19 T cell receptor beta chains in this list originate from one sample, sequenced in a study of T cells in Graves' hyperthyroidism and ophthalmopathy (dated by TCRdb to between 2017 and 2020). Library preparation used multiplex PCR. TCRdb shows the sequencer as Illumina HiSeq 2000. Amplification of TCR beta CDR3 regions was carried out from RNA transcripts. A first-round RT-PCR of the TCR CDR3 used the HTBI primer set with the Qiagen OneStep RT-PCR kit. The public reads were run again by TCRdb, first through fastp at Q25 and then through MiXCR, and only productive beta chains were kept. Each record represents a unique CDR3 protein, reported with the most common genes and DNA among its rows. For this sample the table gives roughly 510,000 distinct CDR3 sequences, of which 40% to 55% were detected only once. The ten largest clones capture around 47% of the sample. Sequencing input: peripheral blood or thyroid tissue (not recorded which). The receptors shown here come from an adult woman with Graves' disease, either hyperthyroidism or ophthalmopathy (not recorded which).

Only a few counts were recorded for this clonotype. The CDR3 reads CASRTDSPLHF. The CDR3 DNA sequence: TGTGCCAGCAGAACCGATTCACCCCTCCACTTT. This chain joins TRBV6-1 and TRBJ1-6; D gene ambiguous. The V end was cut by 6 bases, the J end by 8 bases, with 5 bases between. Germline CDR1 MNHNS, CDR2 SASEGT. The CDR3 spans 11 residues.

This clonotype was detected a few times. The chain joins TRBV5-1 to TRBJ1-2; D possibly corresponds to TRBD1 (6 bases). Trimming shortened V by 2 bases and J by 0 bases, and 11 bases separated the two germline ends. The CDR3 runs to 15 residues. Germline CDR1 and CDR2: SGHRS and YFSETQ. CDR3 nucleotides: TGCGCCAGCAGCTTACAGGGAAACTCTAACTATGGCTACACCTTC. It codes for CASSLQGNSNYGYTF. Together with reference TRBV5-1 and TRBJ1-2, the CDR3 gives the full variable domain: KAGVTQTPRYLIKTRGQQVTLSCSPISGHRSVSWYQQTPGQGLQFLFEYFSETQRNKGNFPGRFSGRQFSNSRSEMNVSTLELGDSALYLCASSLQGNSNYGYTFGSGTRLTVV.

This clonotype was detected many times. The V call is TRBV19, the J call TRBJ1-5; no clear D gene. The CDR3 loop spans 12 amino acids. V dropped 6 bases and J dropped 3 bases, with 6 bases sitting between them. Germline CDR1 is LNHDA and CDR2 is SQIVND (reference sequence). The CDR3 here is CASRSANQPQHF. In nucleotides, the CDR3 is TGTGCCAGTAGATCGGCCAATCAGCCCCAGCATTTT.

There are a few counts of this clonotype. The rearrangement uses TRBV11-2 and TRBJ2-5; TRBD1 agrees at 7 bases. This CDR3 is 14 amino acids long. The V and J ends lost 4 bases and 5 bases, in that order; junction bases with no gene match: 7. Germline values: CDR1 SGHAT, CDR2 FQNNGV. DNA of the CDR3: TGTGCCAGCAGCTCGGACAGGATCACGGAGACCCAGTACTTC. Protein sequence: CASSSDRITETQYF.

This rearrangement joins TRBV19 to TRBJ2-3; TRBD2 agrees at 10 bases. Germline trimming cut 5 bases from V and 6 bases from J; bases unmatched to any gene: 8. Germline V gene sequence: CDR1 LNHDA, CDR2 SQIVND (reference sequence). CDR3 length: 15 residues. The CDR3: CASSRTGTSEDTQYF. The CDR3 DNA follows: TGTGCCAGTAGTCGAACCGGGACTAGCGAGGATACGCAGTATTTT.

The chain has TRBV2 and TRBJ1-2, with TRBD1 matching 7 bases. The CDR3 spans 15 residues. CDR1 and CDR2 from the germline V gene are SNHLY and FYNNEI. V dropped 5 bases and J dropped 4; count of bases not matched to a gene: 10. CDR3: CASSPFHRGFYGYTF. CDR3 sequence (DNA): TGTGCCAGCAGTCCCTTTCACAGGGGTTTCTATGGCTACACCTTC.

A few counts support this clonotype. The rearrangement uses TRBV7-9 and TRBJ2-3; D is perhaps TRBD1 or TRBD2 (5 bases each). The CDR3 contains 14 residues. In germline, CDR1 is SEHNR, CDR2 FQNEAQ (reference sequence). V dropped 5 bases and J dropped 8 bases, with 17 bases sitting between them. The CDR3 sequence is CASSPGTPEPTQYF. Written as DNA, the CDR3 is TGTGCCAGCAGCCCCGGGACGCCGGAACCTACGCAGTATTTT.

The rearrangement links TRBV7-2 to TRBJ2-7; tentatively, D is TRBD1 (6 bases). Germline CDR1 reads SGHTA; CDR2 reads FQGNSA. Trimming took 3 bases from V and 5 from J, leaving 11 bases between them. The length of the CDR3 is 13 residues. CDR3 residues: CASSFTTGNEQYF. The CDR3 DNA follows: TGTGCCAGCAGCTTTACTACAGGGAACGAGCAGTACTTC.

This clonotype was seen ten or more times. The chain links TRBV6-6 to TRBJ1-5; TRBD1 agrees at 7 bases. From germline, CDR1 is MNHNY and CDR2 SVGAGI (reference sequence). The trim removed 6 bases at V and 0 bases at J, leaving 17 bases unmatched. The CDR3 has 19 residues. The DNA for the CDR3 is TGTGCCAGCAGCACCGGGAAGGGGGCAGGAGGATATAGCAATCAGCCCCAGCATTTT. This sequence encodes CASSTGKGAGGYSNQPQHF.

The chain links TRBV10-3 to TRBJ2-7; no reliable D call. Trimming took off 0 bases at V and 2 bases at J, with 8 bases between the two ends. The CDR3 length is 14 residues. In germline, CDR1 is ENHRY, CDR2 SYGVKD. CDR3 sequence reads: CAISESSRPYEQYF. The CDR3 bases are TGTGCCATCAGTGAGTCTAGCCGCCCCTACGAGCAGTACTTC.

V and J are TRBV7-2 and TRBJ1-6; a possible D gene is TRBD1 (6 bases). The CDR3 spans 16 residues. In germline, CDR1 is SGHTA, CDR2 FQGNSA. Trimming shortened V by 0 bases and J by 9 bases, and 15 bases separated the two germline ends. The CDR3 DNA sequence: TGTGCCAGCAGCTTAGCGACAGGCCGCATCGGTTCACCCCTCCACTTT. Residues: CASSLATGRIGSPLHF.

The chain links TRBV29-1 to TRBJ2-5, with 8 bases that match TRBD2. V gave up 4 bases and J gave up 5 bases; unmatched junction bases: 24. CDR3 length equals 19 residues. CDR1 is SQVTM and CDR2 is ANQGSEA in the germline V gene. CDR3 residues: CSVASGLPYRRGGGETQYF. CDR3 sequence (DNA): TGCAGCGTTGCCAGCGGACTCCCCTACCGACGGGGGGGCGGTGAGACCCAGTACTTC.

The J gene is TRBJ1-3, the V gene TRBV13; 9 bases fit TRBD1. This CDR3 has 15 amino acids. J lost 2 bases, V lost 9 bases, and 8 bases had no gene match. Germline loops: CDR1 PRHDT, CDR2 FYEKMQ (reference sequence). CDR3 coding DNA: TGTGCCAGTGCGGGAGGGACAGGGCCTGGAAACACCATATATTTT. Its protein product is CASAGGTGPGNTIYF.

The chain uses TRBV20-1 and TRBJ2-5, with 7 bases identical to TRBD1. This CDR3 has 14 residues. Looked up from germline, CDR1 is DFQATT and CDR2 is SNEGSKA (reference sequence). J gave up 9 bases and V 1 base, and 11 bases lay outside the gene matches. In nucleotides, the CDR3 is TGCAGTGCTAGAGTGGGACAGTACAATCAGCCCCAGTACTTC. This sequence encodes CSARVGQYNQPQYF.

The table lists this clonotype with many counts. The rearrangement joins TRBV29-1 to TRBJ2-7, with D unclear. The V gene's germline CDR1 is SQVTM and CDR2 ANQGSEA. The germline V and J ends were trimmed by 4 bases and 3 bases, with 28 bases remaining between them. This CDR3 comprises 18 residues. The CDR3 protein is CSVVKLKMEKPPFYEQYF. The CDR3 DNA reads as TGCAGCGTTGTCAAATTAAAGATGGAAAAACCGCCTTTCTACGAGCAGTACTTC.

This clonotype was counted only a few times. This sequence joins TRBV5-4 and TRBJ1-2; 7 bases map to TRBD1. V lost 5 bases and J lost 3; bases outside the gene matches: 10. This CDR3 contains 15 residues. CDR1 is SGHNT and CDR2 is YYREEE in the germline V gene (reference sequence). Written as DNA, the CDR3 is TGTGCCAGCAGAGCAGAACCAGGGGGACACTATGGCTACACCTTC. This translates into CASRAEPGGHYGYTF. The whole variable domain, filled in from reference TRBV5-4 and TRBJ1-2, reads ETGVTQSPTHLIKTRGQQVTLRCSSQSGHNTVSWYQQALGQGPQFIFQYYREEENGRGNFPPRFSGLQFPNYSSELNVNALELDDSALYLCASRAEPGGHYGYTFGSGTRLTVV.

This clonotype turned up a few times. V usage is TRBV30 and J usage is TRBJ2-7, with a possible D match to TRBD1 (6 bases). V lost 0 bases to trimming and J lost 7 bases, with 13 bases between them. The length of the CDR3 is 13 residues. The germline V gene encodes CDR1 GTSNPN and CDR2 SVGIG (reference sequence). CDR3 coding DNA: TGTGCCTGGAGTGTACGCAGGGGTTGGGAGCAGTACTTC. Translated: CAWSVRRGWEQYF.

The CDR3 reads CASSQDSGQGNGYTF. The CDR3 DNA is TGCGCCAGCAGCCAAGATAGTGGGCAGGGGAATGGCTACACCTTC. The chain couples TRBV4-1 to TRBJ1-2; weak D call: TRBD1 (6 bases). Trimming removed 0 bases at V and 6 bases at J, with 14 bases between. The CDR3 has 15 residues. Germline CDR1 reads MGHRA; CDR2 reads YSYEKL.

This rearrangement joins TRBV5-1 to TRBJ1-2; 11 bases match TRBD1. V shed 4 bases, J shed 6 bases, and the junction held 2 bases outside the gene matches. Germline V gene sequence: CDR1 SGHRS, CDR2 YFSETQ. The CDR3 consists of 13 residues. In DNA, the CDR3 is TGCGCCAGCAGCGGGGGACAGGGGGATGGCTACACCTTC. This codes for CASSGGQGDGYTF.